Presented here are 20 T cell receptor beta chains from one specimen sequenced in a study of shared clonotypes between healthy human individuals. Profiling relied on immunoSEQ multiplex PCR, and the TCRdb table lists in-frame clones only, not all of them. The sample consists of some 1 million clones, 70% to 80% of them appearing once. The sample consisted of memory CD4+ T cells sorted from blood. Subset indicated: CD45RA-negative fraction. The receptor set was obtained from a man between 18 and 29 years old in good health.

J is TRBJ2-1 and V is TRBV7-2; D may be TRBD2 (5 bases). CDR3 length: 19 amino acids. Germline CDR1 is SGHTA and CDR2 is FQGNSA. V dropped 2 bases and J dropped 4 bases, with 24 bases sitting between them. In DNA, the CDR3 is TGTGCCAGCAGCTTAAAGGGCGGAGTAGCGCGGGCCGGATACAATGAGCAGTTCTTC. Translating it yields CASSLKGGVARAGYNEQFF. The full variable domain, rest sourced from reference TRBV7-2 and TRBJ2-1, is GAGVSQSPSNKVTEKGKDVELRCDPISGHTALYWYRQSLGQGLEFLIYFQGNSAPDKSGLPSDRFSAERTGGSVSTLTIQRTQQEDSAVYLCASSLKGGVARAGYNEQFFGPGTRLTVL.

This clone was seen once. The chain recombines TRBV27 with TRBJ2-7, with 10 bases that match TRBD1. The ends lost 8 bases at V and 7 bases at J; junction bases unmatched: 14. Per germline, CDR1 MNHEY and CDR2 SMNVEV (reference sequence). This CDR3 has 15 residues. CDR3 nucleotides: TGTGCCAGCCGCGCCGGGACAGGGGCCCCGGGGGAGCAGTACTTC. Protein sequence: CASRAGTGAPGEQYF.

This clone was counted only a few times. Distinct nucleotide sequences in the sample also encode this CDR3. The chain has TRBV7-2 and TRBJ2-5, with TRBD2 matching over 12 bases. Per germline, CDR1 SGHTA and CDR2 FQGNSA. Germline trimming cut 4 bases from V and 4 bases from J; bases unmatched to any gene: 1. The CDR3 contains 14 residues. The CDR3 sequence: CASSSGLAGETQYF. For the CDR3, the DNA is TGTGCCAGCAGCTCGGGACTAGCGGGAGAGACCCAGTACTTC.

CDR3 protein: CASPPTYSGDRTDTQYF. In nucleotides, the CDR3 is TGTGCCAGCCCTCCAACCTACTCCGGGGACCGCACAGATACGCAGTATTTT. The chain joins TRBV28 to TRBJ2-3; D is possibly TRBD1 or TRBD2 (5 bases each). Germline-derived CDR1 and CDR2 are MDHEN and SYDVKM. The CDR3 runs 17 residues. V was trimmed by 8 bases and J by 1 base, leaving 22 bases between them.

The chain joins TRBV11-2 to TRBJ1-2; unclear D gene. Germline V gene data show CDR1 as SGHAT and CDR2 as FQNNGV. There are 13 residues in the CDR3. Trimming removed 3 bases from V and 2 bases from J, with 7 bases in between. The CDR3 region is CASSFRENYGYTF. The CDR3 DNA sequence: TGTGCCAGCAGCTTCCGGGAAAACTATGGCTACACCTTC.

The rearrangement uses TRBV6-5 and TRBJ2-3; maybe TRBD2 (5 bases). This CDR3 spans 14 amino acids. V was pared by 5 bases and J by 0 bases, with 9 bases between. The germline gives CDR1 MNHEY, CDR2 SVGAGI. The CDR3 region is CASSRRPSTDTQYF. The CDR3 coding sequence is TGTGCCAGCAGTAGGAGGCCCAGCACAGATACGCAGTATTTT.

The sample holds one count of this clone. CDR3 region: CASWPGADGYTF. The CDR3 DNA reads TGTGCCAGTTGGCCGGGGGCGGATGGCTACACCTTC. J is TRBJ1-2 and V is TRBV2, with TRBD1 as a possible D gene (6 bases). The CDR3 contains 12 residues. Germline CDR1 is SNHLY and CDR2 is FYNNEI. Between the trimmed V and J ends, which lost 9 bases and 6 bases, there was a span of 14 bases.

Of note for this clone: The sample carries other DNA sequences with the same CDR3. The rearrangement uses TRBV5-4 and TRBJ2-7; 7 bases are a match to TRBD1. After removal of 4 bases from V and 2 bases from J, the junction contained 6 bases not matched to a gene. The CDR3 is 14 residues long. Germline V gene data show CDR1 as SGHNT and CDR2 as YYREEE (reference sequence). For the CDR3, the DNA is TGTGCCAGCAGCCTAAGACAGGGAACCTACGAGCAGTACTTC. Translation: CASSLRQGTYEQYF.

This clone was seen once. The chain couples TRBV2 to TRBJ2-7; TRBD1 matches at 8 bases. The V gene's germline CDR1 is SNHLY and CDR2 FYNNEI. With 5 bases clipped from V and 8 bases from J, the junction kept 14 bases outside the gene matches. CDR3 size: 15 residues. The CDR3 spells CASSPDRGAYRQQYF. CDR3 coding DNA: TGTGCCAGCAGTCCTGACAGGGGCGCCTACCGCCAGCAGTACTTC.

The gene calls are TRBV5-6 and TRBJ2-3; no definite D call. The CDR3 totals 16 residues. V lost 0 bases and J 2 bases, leaving 13 bases between the germline ends. CDR1 and CDR2 from the germline V gene are SGHDT and YYEEEE. This CDR3 reads CASSLAGRTATDTQYF. The CDR3 DNA sequence: TGTGCCAGCAGCTTGGCCGGTAGGACGGCCACAGATACGCAGTATTTT.

The rearrangement links TRBV28 to TRBJ2-7, with 9 positions matching TRBD2. The CDR3 contains 14 residues. The trim removed 5 bases at V and 4 bases at J, leaving 6 bases unmatched. The germline CDR1 and CDR2 sequences are MDHEN and SYDVKM. CDR3 in DNA: TGTGCCAGCAGTGCCGCGGGGGGGGCGTACGAGCAGTACTTC. Residues: CASSAAGGAYEQYF.

This clone was observed once. The junction does not match germline at one end; this may be a read error. This sequence joins TRBV11-2 and TRBJ2-1; TRBD2 agrees at 11 bases. Per germline, CDR1 SGHAT and CDR2 FQNNGV. The CDR3 sequence is 13 residues long. The CDR3 nucleotides are TGTGCCAGCAGCCCGGAACGTAGCGGGAGGGCGATCTTC. This sequence encodes CASSPERSGRAIF.

The genes are TRBV2 and TRBJ2-7; either TRBD1 or TRBD2 may fit D (6 bases each). The CDR3 has 14 amino acids. V was trimmed by 7 bases and J by 3 bases, leaving 16 bases between them. Looked up from germline, CDR1 is SNHLY and CDR2 is FYNNEI. The CDR3 sequence: CASMGTTGGYEQYF. The CDR3 region has the DNA TGTGCCAGCATGGGGACAACCGGGGGCTACGAGCAGTACTTC.

This clone has a handful of counts. The chain couples TRBV27 to TRBJ2-1, with 11 positions matching TRBD2. Germline V CDR1 and CDR2: MNHEY, SMNVEV (reference sequence). Trimming cost V 6 bases and J 8 bases; bases outside gene matches: 9. CDR3 length: 15 amino acids. In nucleotides, the CDR3 is TGTGCCAGCAGCCCGCGCACTAGCGGGGGCGATGAGCAGTTCTTC. Translating it yields CASSPRTSGGDEQFF.

The chain recombines TRBV19 with TRBJ2-1; D possibly corresponds to TRBD1 (5 bases). The CDR3 covers 16 residues. The V and J ends lost 3 bases and 7 bases respectively, with 19 bases between them. CDR1 and CDR2 from the germline V gene are LNHDA and SQIVND (reference sequence). The DNA for the CDR3 is TGTGCCAGTAGTATGGCCAGGGTTATTGCAGTGAATGAGCAGTTCTTC. Translating gives CASSMARVIAVNEQFF.

The chain is built from TRBV28 and TRBJ2-7; TRBD1 or TRBD2 may be the D gene (5 bases each). CDR3 length: 14 amino acids. Deletions cut 6 bases from V and 2 bases from J, with 14 bases between. CDR1 and CDR2 (germline): MDHEN, SYDVKM. CDR3 nucleotide sequence: TGTGCCAGCAGATCTGGGGGTGGGACCTACGAGCAGTACTTC. Translation: CASRSGGGTYEQYF.

This clone occurred once. The CDR3 sequence: CASSQQRRANEKLFF. In DNA form, the CDR3 reads TGTGCCAGCAGCCAACAGAGACGTGCTAATGAAAAACTGTTTTTT. V and J are TRBV11-3 and TRBJ1-4; D unresolved. The germline V gene encodes CDR1 SGHNT and CDR2 YENEEA. The CDR3 extends over 15 amino acids. Trimming removed 5 bases from V and 3 bases from J, with 13 bases in between.

The V and J genes are TRBV30 and TRBJ1-2; 10 positions agree with TRBD1. V was pared by 3 bases and J by 4 bases, with 5 bases of the junction left unmatched. CDR1 and CDR2 (germline): GTSNPN, SVGIG (reference sequence). The CDR3 totals 14 residues. The CDR3 sequence: CAWSRDRGSYGYTF. The CDR3 region has the DNA TGTGCCTGGAGCCGGGACAGGGGATCCTATGGCTACACCTTC.

The chain recombines TRBV30 with TRBJ1-1; D unclear. CDR3 size: 17 residues. Germline V gives CDR1 GTSNPN, CDR2 SVGIG (reference sequence). V shed 0 bases and J shed 1 base, with 18 bases lying between them. The CDR3 DNA reads as TGTGCCTGGAGTGTACAGTTCGGGAGGCGTGCGAACACTGAAGCTTTCTTT. This translates into CAWSVQFGRRANTEAFF.

The CDR3 loop reads CASSSPRGQGNEQYF. The CDR3 DNA follows: TGTGCCAGCAGCTCACCCCGAGGACAGGGGAACGAGCAGTACTTC. V and J are TRBV7-8 and TRBJ2-7, with 9 bases matching TRBD1. V lost 4 bases and J lost 5; bases outside the gene matches: 9. Germline CDR1 SGHVS, CDR2 FQNEAQ. The CDR3 runs 15 residues.